Below, 25 T cell receptor beta chains from the same sample are listed, as sequenced in a study of glioma-infiltrating T cells. Using RNA template, CDR3s of TCR alpha and beta were amplified with iRepertoire arm-PCR. TCRdb redid the calling of the multiplex PCR reads with MiXCR, one entry per CDR3 protein. The table lists approximately 120,000 distinct CDR3 sequences, under 30% of them singletons. The sequencing input was glioma tissue, nonneoplastic brain tissue, or PBMCs (not recorded which). The receptors originated from a human donor with low-grade glioma or glioblastoma, undergoing nonglioma brain surgery, or in good health (not recorded which).

This clonotype was observed a handful of times. The chain uses TRBV29-1 and TRBJ2-3; D tentatively reads TRBD1 or TRBD2 (5 bases each). The length of the CDR3 is 14 residues. V shed 4 bases and J shed 2 bases, with 13 bases lying between them. The germline V gene encodes CDR1 SQVTM and CDR2 ANQGSEA. CDR3 bases: TGCAGCGTTGCCCGGGGCAGGGACACAGATACGCAGTATTTT. Residues: CSVARGRDTDTQYF.

To note about this clonotype: The junction shows a germline mismatch at one end, possibly a read error. The J gene is TRBJ1-3, the V gene TRBV19; TRBD1 agrees at 7 bases. Germline-derived CDR1 and CDR2 are LNHDA and SQIVND (reference sequence). CDR3 length: 16 amino acids. CDR3: CASSPGTEVSGSTIYF. CDR3 coding DNA: TGTGCCAGTAGTCCTGGGACAGAAGTCTCTGGAAGCACCATATATTTT. The full variable domain, rest sourced from reference TRBV19 and TRBJ1-3, is DGGITQSPKYLFRKEGQNVTLSCEQNLNHDAMYWYRQDPGQGLRLIYYSQIVNDFQKGDIAEGYSVSREKKESFPLTVTSAQKNPTAFYLCASSPGTEVSGSTIYFGEGSWLTVV.

This clonotype has just a few counts. A read error may produce the germline difference seen at one junction end. The J gene is TRBJ2-7, the V gene TRBV4-3; D not resolved. The CDR3 totals 14 residues. Germline V gene lookup returns CDR1 LGHNA and CDR2 YSLEER. The chain's CDR3 is CASSQVGYSYGQYF. DNA of the CDR3: TGCGCCAGCAGCCAAGTGGGGTACTCCTACGGGCAGTACTTC.

The chain joins TRBV6-2 or TRBV6-3 to TRBJ2-3; weak D call: TRBD2 (5 bases). Germline assignment: CDR1 MNHEY and CDR2 SVGEGT. Trimming stripped 7 bases from V and 14 bases from J, with 22 bases between. The CDR3 has 13 residues. The CDR3 here is CASIRTNTGELYF. CDR3 DNA: TGTGCCAGCATACGAACGAACACCGGGGAGCTGTATTTT.

This clonotype has a count of ten or more. The chain links TRBV18 to TRBJ2-5; no clear D. CDR1 is KGHSH and CDR2 is LQKENI in the germline V gene. CDR3 length: 14 amino acids. V was shortened by 3 bases and J by 3 bases, with 11 bases between the two germline ends. CDR3 sequence: CASSPTNTKETQYF. In DNA, the CDR3 is TGTGCCAGCTCACCGACGAACACCAAAGAGACCCAGTACTTC. Full variable domain (missing parts from reference TRBV18 and TRBJ2-5): NAGVMQNPRHLVRRRGQEARLRCSPMKGHSHVYWYRQLPEEGLKFMVYLQKENIIDESGMPKERFSAEFPKEGPSILRIQQVVRGDSAAYFCASSPTNTKETQYFGPGTRLLVL.

At least ten counts were recorded for this clonotype. The chain couples TRBV20-1 to TRBJ2-7; D perhaps matches TRBD2 (7 bases). CDR3 length equals 14 residues. CDR1 and CDR2 from the germline V gene are DFQATT and SNEGSKA (reference sequence). V gave up 5 bases and J gave up 7 bases, with 21 bases separating them. This CDR3 is CSAHGGGARSEQYF. CDR3 in DNA: TGCAGTGCTCATGGGGGGGGGGCTAGGTCAGAGCAGTACTTC.

Remarks on this clonotype: A single base separates this from a much larger clone, so it may be a read error. The V call is TRBV7-2, the J call TRBJ2-7; D gene ambiguous. V lost 1 base to trimming and J lost 9 bases, with 16 bases between them. The CDR3 runs 14 residues. Per the germline V gene, CDR1 is SGHTA and CDR2 is FQGNSA. The CDR3 DNA reads as TGTGCCAGCAGCTTAGTCGGGCAGAACTACAGGCAGTACTTC. This codes for CASSLVGQNYRQYF.

This clonotype was observed many times. CDR3: CASSQPGDSPYEQYF. In nucleotides, the CDR3 is TGTGCCAGCAGCCAGCCGGGAGACAGTCCCTACGAGCAGTACTTC. This chain uses TRBV14 with TRBJ2-7; a possible D gene is TRBD2 (6 bases). CDR1 is SGHDN and CDR2 is FVKESK in the germline V gene. CDR3 length: 15 residues. The V gene lost 3 bases and the J gene lost 2 bases, with 14 bases spanning the gap.

V is TRBV12-5 and J is TRBJ1-1, with TRBD1 identical over 8 bases. V lost 0 bases, J lost 0 bases, and 9 bases stayed unmatched. Germline CDR1 and CDR2: LGHNT and FRNRAP. The CDR3 runs to 18 residues. Written as DNA, the CDR3 is TGTGCTAGTGGTTTGGTTCGGACAGGGTCGATCATGAACACTGAAGCTTTCTTT. Protein product: CASGLVRTGSIMNTEAFF.

The genes are TRBV4-2 and TRBJ1-1, with D hard to call. This CDR3 contains 17 residues. V lost 3 bases, J lost 1 base, and 18 bases lay in between. Germline loops: CDR1 LGHNA, CDR2 YNFKEQ. The CDR3 is CASSHETAYAGNTEAFF. The CDR3 DNA reads TGTGCCAGCAGCCATGAGACTGCTTACGCCGGGAACACTGAAGCTTTCTTT.

This clonotype was seen at least ten times. The chain employs TRBV6-1 and TRBJ2-5, with D tentatively TRBD1 (7 bases). V gave up 7 bases and J gave up 5 bases, with 14 bases separating them. CDR1 is MNHNS and CDR2 is SASEGT in the germline V gene. CDR3 size: 13 residues. The chain's CDR3 is CASILQGGETQYF. The CDR3 DNA reads TGTGCCAGCATCCTCCAGGGGGGTGAGACCCAGTACTTC.

This clonotype was seen a handful of times. The rearrangement joins TRBV10-3 to TRBJ2-5; no firm D call. This CDR3 spans 11 amino acids. Germline CDR1 ENHRY, CDR2 SYGVKD. The V gene lost 5 bases and the J gene lost 5 bases, with 6 bases spanning the gap. Here the CDR3 reads CAISFGETQYF. CDR3 nucleotide sequence: TGTGCCATCAGTTTCGGGGAGACCCAGTACTTC.

CDR3 sequence (DNA): TGTGCCAGCAGCCAAACGACGGAGGGTGGGGAGCAGTACTTC. Protein product: CASSQTTEGGEQYF. The gene calls are TRBV14 and TRBJ2-7, with a tentative D call TRBD2 (6 bases). With 2 bases removed from V and 7 bases from J, the gap between germline ends came to 15 bases. The CDR3 contains 14 residues. The V gene's germline CDR1 is SGHDN and CDR2 FVKESK.

This clonotype was observed at least ten times. The chain carries TRBV4-1 and TRBJ1-3, with D possibly TRBD1 on 5 matching bases. Germline CDR1 is MGHRA and CDR2 is YSYEKL. CDR3 length equals 17 residues. The ends were cut back, 2 bases at V and 2 bases at J, with 16 bases in the middle. The CDR3 spells CASSQKGQGEAGNTIYF. DNA for the CDR3: TGCGCCAGCAGCCAAAAAGGGCAGGGTGAAGCTGGAAACACCATATATTTT.

This clonotype has at least ten counts. The chain carries TRBV20-1 and TRBJ2-5, with 7 bases lining up with TRBD1. The CDR3 covers 14 residues. V dropped 3 bases and J dropped 2; count of bases not matched to a gene: 6. Looked up from germline, CDR1 is DFQATT and CDR2 is SNEGSKA (reference sequence). The CDR3 sequence: CSASVGGVQETQYF. CDR3 coding DNA: TGCAGTGCTAGTGTAGGGGGCGTTCAAGAGACCCAGTACTTC.

This clonotype was detected only a few times. V and J are TRBV9 and TRBJ1-2; 8 positions match TRBD1. V was pared by 0 bases and J by 8 bases, with 12 bases of the junction left unmatched. Germline loops: CDR1 SGDLS, CDR2 YYNGEE. The CDR3 runs 16 residues. Here the CDR3 reads CASSVDPTGGPGGYTF. The CDR3 bases are TGTGCCAGCAGCGTAGACCCCACAGGGGGACCTGGAGGCTACACCTTC.

This clonotype showed up many times. The chain is built from TRBV4-3 and TRBJ2-1; TRBD2 matches 7 bases. Germline-derived CDR1 and CDR2 are LGHNA and YSLEER. Trimming cost V 1 base and J 1 base; bases outside gene matches: 7. The CDR3 has 17 amino acids. The CDR3 DNA reads as TGCGCCAGCAGCCAAGGGGTCCAGCGGGGTTCCTACAATGAGCAGTTCTTC. Its protein product is CASSQGVQRGSYNEQFF.

This clonotype has ten or more counts. The chain recombines TRBV10-1 with TRBJ2-7, with D uncertain. Germline loops: CDR1 WNHNN, CDR2 SYGVQD (reference sequence). This CDR3 contains 14 residues. Trimming removed 2 bases at V and 1 base at J, with 9 bases between. DNA for the CDR3: TGCGCCAGCAGTGAGCCCCTTCGATCCTACGAGCAGTACTTC. Translating gives CASSEPLRSYEQYF.

At least ten counts were recorded for this clonotype. The chain couples TRBV6-2 or TRBV6-3 to TRBJ1-3; D not certain. Per the germline V gene, CDR1 is MNHEY and CDR2 is SVGEGT. The CDR3 is 12 amino acids. V shed 8 bases and J shed 2 bases, with 7 bases lying between them. For the CDR3, the DNA is TGTGCCAGCCGAAGTCCTGGAAACACCATATATTTT. It specifies CASRSPGNTIYF.

In the case of this clonotype: Since a much larger clone is just one base distant, this may be a read error. The rearrangement uses TRBV4-1 and TRBJ2-2, with D possibly TRBD1 on 5 matching bases. Germline loops: CDR1 MGHRA, CDR2 YSYEKL. The CDR3 covers 14 residues. CDR3 residues: CASKLTANTRELFF. CDR3 bases: TGCGCCAGCAAGCTGACAGCGAACACCCGGGAGCTGTTTTTT.

This clonotype was found a few times. This chain links TRBV12-3 or TRBV12-4 with TRBJ2-7; D is ambiguous. This CDR3 is built from 12 residues. Trimming cost V 5 bases and J 2 bases, with 7 bases left between them. CDR3 loop: CASSQAPYEQYF. The CDR3 DNA is TGTGCCAGCAGTCAAGCCCCCTACGAGCAGTACTTC.

This clonotype was observed a single time. This may stem from a read error, because a much larger clone lies one nucleotide away. Without the conserved terminal phenylalanine or tryptophan, this CDR3 likely stems from a read error. This chain links TRBV5-4 with TRBJ1-2; D remains ambiguous. The germline V gene encodes CDR1 SGHNT and CDR2 YYREEE (reference sequence). This CDR3 spans 14 amino acids. V was shortened by 0 bases and J by 2 bases, with 8 bases between the two germline ends. The CDR3 reads CASSLEGSNYGYTS. CDR3 in DNA: TGTGCCAGCAGCTTGGAAGGGTCCAACTATGGCTACACCTCC.

This clonotype was counted ten times or more. The chain couples TRBV11-1 to TRBJ2-3, with 8 bases lining up with TRBD2. The germline V gene encodes CDR1 SGHAT and CDR2 FQDESV (reference sequence). The junction had 11 bases not matched to a gene; V was cut back by 7 bases and J by 2 bases. The CDR3 is 16 amino acids. The CDR3 DNA reads as TGTGCCAGCACCCCCGGGGGGGCCCTATCCACAGATACGCAGTATTTT. Protein: CASTPGGALSTDTQYF. Combining the CDR3 with reference TRBV11-1 and TRBJ2-3 gives the whole variable domain EAEVAQSPRYKITEKSQAVAFWCDPISGHATLYWYRQILGQGPELLVQFQDESVVDDSQLPKDRFSAERLKGVDSTLKIQPAELGDSAMYLCASTPGGALSTDTQYFGPGTRLTVL.

This clonotype has a count of ten or more. The V gene is TRBV7-3, the J gene TRBJ1-1, with a weak D call TRBD1 (5 bases). This CDR3 comprises 15 residues. Deletions cut 6 bases from V and 2 bases from J, with 16 bases between. Germline V gene lookup returns CDR1 SGHTA and CDR2 FQGTGA. Here the CDR3 reads CASRPDRQGNTEAFF. CDR3 DNA: TGTGCCAGCAGGCCTGACAGACAAGGAAACACTGAAGCTTTCTTT.

This clonotype was recorded a few times. One base away lies a much larger clone, so this may be a sequencing read error. CDR3 region: CASSDSCRRDFSSYEQFF. CDR3 DNA: TGTGCCAGCAGTGACTCGTGTCGAAGAGACTTTAGCTCCTACGAGCAGTTCTTC. This rearrangement joins TRBV6-4 to TRBJ2-1; D gene unclear. The V gene lost 0 bases and the J gene lost 10 bases, with 25 bases spanning the gap. Germline CDR1 MRHNA, CDR2 SNTAGT. There are 18 residues in the CDR3.